The 22 T cell receptor beta chains reported below all come from one sample, sequenced in a study of OX40 agonist ivuxolimab in advanced cancers. Using immunoSEQ multiplex PCR, the repertoire was profiled, and TCRdb retains in-frame clones only, with some absent. This table has roughly 48,000 clones, 75% to 85% appearing once. This sample comprised CD4+ or CD8+ T cells sorted from blood, obtained in a trial of the OX40 agonist ivuxolimab. These receptors originate from an adult with an advanced solid tumor such as melanoma, head and neck, liver or kidney cancer.

There are a few counts of this clone. The rearrangement links TRBV2 to TRBJ1-1, with D perhaps TRBD1 (6 bases). Germline V lookup: CDR1 SNHLY, CDR2 FYNNEI. The CDR3 has 14 amino acids. Trimming removed 7 bases from V and 4 bases from J, with 16 bases in between. DNA for the CDR3: TGTGCCAGCATCCGAAGGGGGTCGAGCACTGAAGCTTTCTTT. Its translation: CASIRRGSSTEAFF.

CDR3 residues: CASSQDISTGYGYTF. The CDR3 DNA is TGTGCCAGCAGCCAAGATATCTCCACAGGATATGGCTACACCTTC. This chain joins TRBV4-2 and TRBJ1-2; D might be TRBD1 (5 bases). Trimming took off 0 bases at V and 5 bases at J, with 13 bases between the two ends. The CDR3 loop spans 15 amino acids. In germline, CDR1 is LGHNA, CDR2 YNFKEQ.

By sample share, this clone is medium-sized. The genes are TRBV7-9 and TRBJ1-2; TRBD1 might be the D (6 bases). The V end lost 6 bases, the J end lost 4 bases, and 12 bases lay between the germline ends. CDR1 and CDR2 from the germline V gene are SEHNR and FQNEAQ (reference sequence). The CDR3 is 13 residues long. The CDR3 sequence: CASRPGVVYGYTF. DNA of the CDR3: TGTGCCAGCAGGCCAGGGGTTGTCTATGGCTACACCTTC. Full variable domain (remainder filled in from reference TRBV7-9 and TRBJ1-2): DTGVSQNPRHKITKRGQNVTFRCDPISEHNRLYWYRQTLGQGPEFLTYFQNEAQLEKSRLLSDRFSAERPKGSFSTLEIQRTEQGDSAMYLCASRPGVVYGYTFGSGTRLTVV.

This clone was counted once. The chain carries TRBV5-5 and TRBJ1-2; D is ambiguous. V lost 0 bases and J lost 1, with 10 bases in between. This CDR3 contains 15 residues. The germline V gene encodes CDR1 SGHKS and CDR2 YYEKEE (reference sequence). This chain's CDR3 is CASSLDISNNYGYTF. CDR3 sequence (DNA): TGTGCCAGCAGCTTGGATATCAGTAATAACTATGGCTACACCTTC.

V usage is TRBV11-3 and J usage is TRBJ1-3; D unresolved. Germline CDR1 reads SGHNT; CDR2 reads YENEEA. Trimming shortened V by 0 bases and J by 4 bases, and 7 bases separated the two germline ends. This CDR3 comprises 14 residues. CDR3 in DNA: TGTGCCAGCAGCTTAGAGGCAGTGGGAAACACCATATATTTT. It translates to CASSLEAVGNTIYF.

This chain links TRBV5-6 with TRBJ2-6, with D uncertain. The CDR3 covers 17 residues. CDR1 SGHDT and CDR2 YYEEEE come from the germline V gene. V gave up 0 bases and J gave up 2 bases, with 12 bases separating them. CDR3 protein: CASSLVGFIPGANVLTF. For the CDR3, the DNA is TGTGCCAGCAGCTTGGTGGGGTTCATCCCTGGGGCCAACGTCCTGACTTTC.

On this clone: At one of its ends the junction is not consistent with the germline gene, which may arise from a read error. V is TRBV6-4 and J is TRBJ1-2; 8 bases fit TRBD1. Germline values: CDR1 MRHNA, CDR2 SNTAGT. This CDR3 has 13 residues. The CDR3 sequence: CASNDRGTYGYTF. CDR3 DNA: TGTGCCAGCAATGACAGGGGTACCTATGGCTACACCTTC.

This CDR3 reads CASSVLNTIYF. Here the CDR3 DNA reads TGTGCCAGCAGTGTGCTTAACACCATATATTTT. This rearrangement joins TRBV6-1 to TRBJ1-3; D not certain. Germline V gene sequence: CDR1 MNHNS, CDR2 SASEGT. Trimming shortened V by 4 bases and J by 7 bases, and 5 bases separated the two germline ends. There are 11 residues in the CDR3.

V is TRBV5-4 and J is TRBJ2-2; the D gene is possibly TRBD1 (6 bases). The V end lost 2 bases, the J end lost 1 base, and 18 bases lay between the germline ends. There are 18 residues in the CDR3. In germline, CDR1 is SGHNT, CDR2 YYREEE (reference sequence). The CDR3 sequence: CASSLAQGRRRNTGELFF. The CDR3, as DNA: TGTGCCAGCAGCTTAGCCCAGGGGCGGAGGAGGAACACCGGGGAGCTGTTTTTT.

The V call is TRBV11-2, the J call TRBJ2-1; 11 bases map to TRBD2. Losses at the gene ends were 3 bases for V and 10 bases for J; bases not matched to a gene: 11. The CDR3 loop spans 16 amino acids. Germline V gene sequence: CDR1 SGHAT, CDR2 FQNNGV. Written as DNA, the CDR3 is TGTGCCAGCAGCTTCACTAGCGGGGGTATACTCACAGAGCAGTTCTTC. This translates into CASSFTSGGILTEQFF. Full variable domain (missing parts from reference TRBV11-2 and TRBJ2-1): EAGVAQSPRYKIIEKRQSVAFWCNPISGHATLYWYQQILGQGPKLLIQFQNNGVVDDSQLPKDRFSAERLKGVDSTLKIQPAKLEDSAVYLCASSFTSGGILTEQFFGPGTRLTVL.

As for this clone: The junction departs from germline at one end; a sequencing error may be responsible. V and J are TRBV7-7 and TRBJ1-2; TRBD1 agrees at 10 bases. The CDR3 is made up of 18 amino acids. The germline V gene encodes CDR1 SSHAT and CDR2 FNYEAQ (reference sequence). As DNA, the CDR3 is TGTGCTAGCAGCTTAGCACATAGACAGGGGGCGAGGGTCTATGGCTACACCTTC. Amino acids: CASSLAHRQGARVYGYTF. Using reference TRBV7-7 and TRBJ1-2 for the parts outside the CDR3, the full variable domain is GAGVSQSPRYKVTKRGQDVTLRCDPISSHATLYWYQQALGQGPEFLTYFNYEAQPDKSGLPSDRFSAERPEGSISTLTIQRTEQRDSAMYRCASSLAHRQGARVYGYTFGSGTRLTVV.

The chain joins TRBV30 to TRBJ1-2, with 10 bases matching TRBD1. The CDR3 has 13 residues. V trimming: 5 bases; J trimming: 9 bases; junction bases outside the gene matches: 9. CDR1 is GTSNPN, CDR2 SVGIG, per germline (reference sequence). The CDR3 loop is CAWVSGQGRRYTF. Here the CDR3 DNA reads TGTGCCTGGGTGTCGGGACAGGGGAGGCGCTACACCTTC.

J is TRBJ1-3 and V is TRBV7-4; TRBD1 agrees at 7 bases. The germline V gene has CDR1 SGHVT and CDR2 SQSDAQ. V gave up 5 bases and J gave up 0 bases; unmatched junction bases: 4. The CDR3 is made up of 15 amino acids. CDR3 loop: CASSNGTASGNTIYF. As DNA, the CDR3 is TGTGCCAGCAGCAACGGGACAGCCTCTGGAAACACCATATATTTT.

V and J are TRBV7-9 and TRBJ1-2, with D perhaps matching TRBD1 (5 bases). CDR1 and CDR2 (germline): SEHNR, FQNEAQ (reference sequence). V was clipped by 5 bases and J by 1 base, with 8 bases between them. The CDR3 extends over 13 amino acids. The CDR3 region is CASSLQVNYGYTF. The CDR3 DNA follows: TGTGCCAGCAGCCTACAGGTTAACTATGGCTACACCTTC.

Here the CDR3 reads CASTWQGFYNEQFF. The CDR3 region has the DNA TGTGCCAGCACCTGGCAGGGATTCTACAATGAGCAGTTCTTC. This sequence joins TRBV7-8 and TRBJ2-1; TRBD1 is a possible D gene (5 bases). The CDR3 sequence is 14 residues long. Germline values: CDR1 SGHVS, CDR2 FQNEAQ. V lost 7 bases to trimming and J lost 3 bases, with 13 bases between them.

The DNA for the CDR3 is TGTGCCACCAGCAGAGATATACTAGCGGGGGGATGGGAGCAGTTCTTC. It codes for CATSRDILAGGWEQFF. The chain carries TRBV15 and TRBJ2-1; TRBD2 agrees at 12 bases. This CDR3 has 16 amino acids. Germline lookup yields CDR1 LNHNV and CDR2 YYDKDF (reference sequence). Trimming took 0 bases from V and 10 from J; bases not matched to a gene: 7.

The V gene is TRBV29-1, the J gene TRBJ2-3, with 9 bases identical to TRBD1. CDR3 length: 15 residues. The V and J ends lost 5 bases and 4 bases, in that order; junction bases with no gene match: 10. Germline V CDR1 and CDR2: SQVTM, ANQGSEA. The CDR3 sequence is CSVRDRERGPDTQYF. The CDR3 bases are TGCAGCGTTAGGGACAGGGAGAGGGGCCCAGATACGCAGTATTTT.

The V gene is TRBV5-6, the J gene TRBJ2-1, with no clear D. CDR1 and CDR2 (germline): SGHDT, YYEEEE. The CDR3 contains 15 residues. V lost 4 bases, J lost 9 bases, and 20 bases lay in between. The CDR3 coding sequence is TGTGCCAGCAGCAACCTCAAAACACCCCACCCTGAGCAGTTCTTC. As protein: CASSNLKTPHPEQFF. The entire variable domain, with the rest obtained from reference TRBV5-6 and TRBJ2-1, is as follows: DAGVTQSPTHLIKTRGQQVTLRCSPKSGHDTVSWYQQALGQGPQFIFQYYEEEERQRGNFPDRFSGHQFPNYSSELNVNALLLGDSALYLCASSNLKTPHPEQFFGPGTRLTVL.

In its sample, this clone was seen a few times. The chain couples TRBV5-4 to TRBJ1-2, with D possibly matching TRBD1 (5 bases). The CDR3 contains 20 residues. V dropped 1 base and J dropped 0 bases, with 25 bases sitting between them. Germline V gene lookup returns CDR1 SGHNT and CDR2 YYREEE (reference sequence). The CDR3: CASSLRVSRVPLIANYGYTF. The DNA for the CDR3 is TGTGCCAGCAGCTTGAGGGTCTCCAGGGTGCCGTTGATAGCTAACTATGGCTACACCTTC.

This clone was seen once. The CDR3 DNA sequence: TGTGCCAGCTCGGGTAGTTCCGATACTGAAGCTTTCTTT. This encodes CASSGSSDTEAFF. The V call is TRBV6-1, the J call TRBJ1-1; D gene uncertain. From germline, CDR1 is MNHNS and CDR2 SASEGT. This CDR3 has 13 amino acids. Deletions cut 8 bases from V and 5 bases from J, with 15 bases between.

This clone appeared a single time. CDR3 region: CASSPLDRGSNTEAFF. In nucleotides, the CDR3 is TGTGCCAGCTCACCGCTGGACAGGGGTTCGAACACTGAAGCTTTCTTT. This chain links TRBV18 with TRBJ1-1, with 9 bases lining up with TRBD1. This CDR3 region has 16 residues. V trimming: 3 bases; J trimming: 1 base; junction bases outside the gene matches: 6. The germline gives CDR1 KGHSH, CDR2 LQKENI.

This clone was detected only once. The chain recombines TRBV6-6 with TRBJ2-4; tentative D call: TRBD2 (6 bases). The CDR3 has 15 amino acids. CDR1 and CDR2 (germline): MNHNY, SVGAGI (reference sequence). V lost 4 bases to trimming and J lost 2 bases, with 12 bases between them. CDR3 coding DNA: TGTGCCAGCAGTTTAATGGAGGGTCCCAAAAACATTCAGTACTTC. It yields the protein CASSLMEGPKNIQYF.